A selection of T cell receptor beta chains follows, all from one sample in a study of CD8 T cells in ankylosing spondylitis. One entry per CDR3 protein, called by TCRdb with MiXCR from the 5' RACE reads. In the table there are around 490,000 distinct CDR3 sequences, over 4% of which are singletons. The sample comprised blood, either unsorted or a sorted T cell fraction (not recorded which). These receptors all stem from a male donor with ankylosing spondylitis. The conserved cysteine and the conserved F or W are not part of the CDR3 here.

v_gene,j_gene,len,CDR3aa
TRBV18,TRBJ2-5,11,ASSPPGGATQY
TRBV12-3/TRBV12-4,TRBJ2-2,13,ASSPQGYISGELF
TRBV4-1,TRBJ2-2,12,ASSQGTGERELF
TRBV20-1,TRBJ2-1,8,SASLVAQF
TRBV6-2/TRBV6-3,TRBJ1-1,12,ASSYGGTGTEAF
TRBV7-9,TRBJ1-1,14,ASSLDWGEMNTEAF
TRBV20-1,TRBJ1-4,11,SARKDPLGELF
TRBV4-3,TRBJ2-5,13,ASSRQGRQGETQY
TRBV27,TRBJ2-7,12,ASRVVRNSYEQY
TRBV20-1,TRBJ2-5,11,SARAEWGETQY
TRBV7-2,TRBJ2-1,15,ASRYGLAGGARNEQF
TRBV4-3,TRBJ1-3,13,ASSRTDRGGNTIY
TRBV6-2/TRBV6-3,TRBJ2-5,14,ASSYTREAVQETQY
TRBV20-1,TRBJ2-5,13,SASGSVGGEETQY
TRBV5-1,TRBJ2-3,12,ASSLDWNTDTQY
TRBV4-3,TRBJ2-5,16,ASSKDGGTASYQETQY
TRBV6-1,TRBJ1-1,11,ASSKEMNTEAF
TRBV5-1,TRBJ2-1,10,ASREMYNEQF
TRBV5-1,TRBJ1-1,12,ASSLRFTNTEAF
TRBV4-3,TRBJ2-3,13,ASRGQAGAGDTQY
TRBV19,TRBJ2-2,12,ASSIDRYSGELF
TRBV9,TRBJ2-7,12,ASSVGAKSYEQY
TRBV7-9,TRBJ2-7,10,ASSYTRGEQY
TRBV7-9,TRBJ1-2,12,ASSPGMLDYGYT
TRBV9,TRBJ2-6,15,ASRPGQGRSGANVLT
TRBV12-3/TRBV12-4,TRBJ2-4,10,ASNLAKNIQY
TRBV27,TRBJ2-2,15,ASSSPWNGANTGELF
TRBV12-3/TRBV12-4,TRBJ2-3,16,ASSLSPEASLDGDTQY
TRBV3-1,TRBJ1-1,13,ASSLSRRENTEAF
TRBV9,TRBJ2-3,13,ASSSEGQGPDTQY
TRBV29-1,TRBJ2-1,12,SVEYGPSYNEQF
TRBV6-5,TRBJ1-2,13,ASSWGGFWAHGYT
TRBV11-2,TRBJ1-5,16,ASSLFAGGVGANQPQH
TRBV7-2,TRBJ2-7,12,ASSLRRTSNEQY
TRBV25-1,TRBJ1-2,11,ASSSSGTKGYT
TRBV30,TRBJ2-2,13,AWSAGWRETGELF
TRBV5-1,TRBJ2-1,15,ASSLAGTSGRTGEQF
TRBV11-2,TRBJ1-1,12,ASSPDRGGTEAF
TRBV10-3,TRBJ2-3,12,AISSPGGTDTQY
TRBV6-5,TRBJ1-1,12,ASSWPGRGTEAF
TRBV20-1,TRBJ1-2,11,SARDYRHYGYT
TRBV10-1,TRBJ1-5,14,ASSLQGARSYQPQH